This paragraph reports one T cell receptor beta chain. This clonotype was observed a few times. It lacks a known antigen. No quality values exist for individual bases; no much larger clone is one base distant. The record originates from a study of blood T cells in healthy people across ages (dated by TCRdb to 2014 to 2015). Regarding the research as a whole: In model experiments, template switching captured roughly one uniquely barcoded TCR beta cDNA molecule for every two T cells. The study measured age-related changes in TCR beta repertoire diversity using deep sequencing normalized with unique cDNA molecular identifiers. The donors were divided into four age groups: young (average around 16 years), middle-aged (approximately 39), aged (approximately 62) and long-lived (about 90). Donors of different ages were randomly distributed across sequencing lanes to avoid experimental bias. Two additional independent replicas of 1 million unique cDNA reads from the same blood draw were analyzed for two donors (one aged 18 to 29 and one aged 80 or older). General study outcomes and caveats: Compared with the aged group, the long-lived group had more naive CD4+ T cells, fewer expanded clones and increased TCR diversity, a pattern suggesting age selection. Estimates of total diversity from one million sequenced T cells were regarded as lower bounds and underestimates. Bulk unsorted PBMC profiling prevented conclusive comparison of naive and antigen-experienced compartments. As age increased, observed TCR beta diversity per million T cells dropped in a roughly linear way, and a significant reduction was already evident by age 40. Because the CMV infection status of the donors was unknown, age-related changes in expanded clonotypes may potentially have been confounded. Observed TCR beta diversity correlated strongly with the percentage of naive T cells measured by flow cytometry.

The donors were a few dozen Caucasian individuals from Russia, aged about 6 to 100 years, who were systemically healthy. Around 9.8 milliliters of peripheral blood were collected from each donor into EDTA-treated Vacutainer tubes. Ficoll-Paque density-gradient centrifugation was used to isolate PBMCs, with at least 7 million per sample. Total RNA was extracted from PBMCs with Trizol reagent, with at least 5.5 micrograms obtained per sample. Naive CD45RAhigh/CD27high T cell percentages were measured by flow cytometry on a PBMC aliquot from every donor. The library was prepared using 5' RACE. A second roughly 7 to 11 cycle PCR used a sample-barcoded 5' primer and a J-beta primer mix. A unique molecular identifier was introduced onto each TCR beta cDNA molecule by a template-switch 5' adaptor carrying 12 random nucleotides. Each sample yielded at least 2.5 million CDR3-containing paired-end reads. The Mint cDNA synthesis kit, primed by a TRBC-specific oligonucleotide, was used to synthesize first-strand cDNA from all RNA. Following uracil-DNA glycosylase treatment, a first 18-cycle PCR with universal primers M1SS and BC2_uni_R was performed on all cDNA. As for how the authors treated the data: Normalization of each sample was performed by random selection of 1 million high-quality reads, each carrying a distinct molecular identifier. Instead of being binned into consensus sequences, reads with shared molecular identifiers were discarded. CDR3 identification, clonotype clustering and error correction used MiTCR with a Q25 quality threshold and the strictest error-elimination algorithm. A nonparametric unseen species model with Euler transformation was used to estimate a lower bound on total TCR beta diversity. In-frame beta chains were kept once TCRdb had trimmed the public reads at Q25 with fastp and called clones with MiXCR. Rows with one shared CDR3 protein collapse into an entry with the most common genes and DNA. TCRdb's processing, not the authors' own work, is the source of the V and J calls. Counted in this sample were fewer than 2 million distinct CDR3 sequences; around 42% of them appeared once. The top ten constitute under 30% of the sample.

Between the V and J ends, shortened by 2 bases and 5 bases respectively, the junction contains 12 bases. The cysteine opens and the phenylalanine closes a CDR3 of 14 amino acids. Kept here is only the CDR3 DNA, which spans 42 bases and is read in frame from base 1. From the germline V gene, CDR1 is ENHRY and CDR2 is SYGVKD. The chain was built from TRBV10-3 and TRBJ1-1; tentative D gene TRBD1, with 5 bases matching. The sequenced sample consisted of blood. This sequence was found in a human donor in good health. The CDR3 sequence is CAISEVGGWTEAFF. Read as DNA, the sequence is TGTGCCATCAGTGAGGTCGGGGGTTGGACTGAAGCTTTCTTT.